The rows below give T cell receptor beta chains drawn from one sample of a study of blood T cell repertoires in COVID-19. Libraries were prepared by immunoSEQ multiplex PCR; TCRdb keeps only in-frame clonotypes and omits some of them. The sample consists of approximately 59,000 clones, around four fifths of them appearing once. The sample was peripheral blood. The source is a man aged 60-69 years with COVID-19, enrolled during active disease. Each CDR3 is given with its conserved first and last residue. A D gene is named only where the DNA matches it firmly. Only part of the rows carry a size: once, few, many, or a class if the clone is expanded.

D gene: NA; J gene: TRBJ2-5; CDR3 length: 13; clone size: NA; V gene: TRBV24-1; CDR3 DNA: TGTGCCACCAGTGATTTTCTCGGGGAGACCCAGTACTTC; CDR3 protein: CATSDFLGETQYF
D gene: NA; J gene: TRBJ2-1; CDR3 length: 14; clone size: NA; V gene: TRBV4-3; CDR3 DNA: TGCGCCAGCAGCCACCGACTTGACTACAATGAGCAGTTCTTC; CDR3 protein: CASSHRLDYNEQFF
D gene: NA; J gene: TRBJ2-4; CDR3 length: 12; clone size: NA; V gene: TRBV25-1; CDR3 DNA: TGTGCCAGCAGTGAATTCTCGGGCATTCAGTACTTC; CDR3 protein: CASSEFSGIQYF
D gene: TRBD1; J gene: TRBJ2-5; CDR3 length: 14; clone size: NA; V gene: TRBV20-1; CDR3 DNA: TGCAGTGCTAGTAGGGGACAGAATCAAGAGACCCAGTACTTC; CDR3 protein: CSASRGQNQETQYF
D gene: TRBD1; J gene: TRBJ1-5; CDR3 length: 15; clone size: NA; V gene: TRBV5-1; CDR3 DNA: TGCGCCAGCAGCTTAGAGGGGGCTAGCAATCAGCCCCAGCATTTT; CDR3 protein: CASSLEGASNQPQHF
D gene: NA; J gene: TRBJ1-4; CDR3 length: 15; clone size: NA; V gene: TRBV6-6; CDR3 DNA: TGTGCCAGCATGACGGGCGGGGCAACTAATGAAAAACTGTTTTTT; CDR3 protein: CASMTGGATNEKLFF
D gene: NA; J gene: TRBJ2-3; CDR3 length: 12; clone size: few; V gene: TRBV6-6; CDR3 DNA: TGTGCCGCGGGGCAGGCGGAACATACGCAGTATTTT; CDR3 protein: CAAGQAEHTQYF
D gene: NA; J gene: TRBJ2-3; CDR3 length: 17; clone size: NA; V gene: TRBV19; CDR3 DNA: TGTGCCAGTAGTGCCCGGGACGCGGGGGCTGGCACAGATACGCAGTATTTT; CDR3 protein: CASSARDAGAGTDTQYF
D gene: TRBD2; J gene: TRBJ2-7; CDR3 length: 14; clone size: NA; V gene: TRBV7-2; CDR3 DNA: TGTGCCAGCAGCCTCTTAGCGGGGGCCTACGAGCAGTACTTC; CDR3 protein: CASSLLAGAYEQYF
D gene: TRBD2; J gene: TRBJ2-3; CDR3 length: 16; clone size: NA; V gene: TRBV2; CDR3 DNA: TGTGCCAGCCGAAAGGAGAGCGGGAGGCAGACAGATACGCAGTATTTT; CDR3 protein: CASRKESGRQTDTQYF
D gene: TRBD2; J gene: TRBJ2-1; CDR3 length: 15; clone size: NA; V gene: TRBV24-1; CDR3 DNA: TGTGCCACCAGTGATTGGACTAGCGGCTACAATGAGCAGTTCTTC; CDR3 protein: CATSDWTSGYNEQFF
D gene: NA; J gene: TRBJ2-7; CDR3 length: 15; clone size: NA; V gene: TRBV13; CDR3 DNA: TGTGCCAGCAGCCGGAGACTCGATAGCTCCTACGAGCAGTACTTC; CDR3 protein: CASSRRLDSSYEQYF
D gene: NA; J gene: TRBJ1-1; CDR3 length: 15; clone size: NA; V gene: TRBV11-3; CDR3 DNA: TGTGCCAGCAGCCCCAGAACAGGGAATCCCACTGAAGCTTTCTTT; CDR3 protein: CASSPRTGNPTEAFF
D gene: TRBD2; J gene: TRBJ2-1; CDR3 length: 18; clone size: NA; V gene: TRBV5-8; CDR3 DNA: TGTGCCAGCAGCTCCTGGGGGAGGGCCTCATCTCTTTACAATGAGCAGTTCTTC; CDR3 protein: CASSSWGRASSLYNEQFF
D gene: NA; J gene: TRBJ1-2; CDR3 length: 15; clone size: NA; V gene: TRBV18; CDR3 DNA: TGTGCCAGCTCCCCTGACTCTTACCCAAACTATGGCTACACCTTC; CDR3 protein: CASSPDSYPNYGYTF
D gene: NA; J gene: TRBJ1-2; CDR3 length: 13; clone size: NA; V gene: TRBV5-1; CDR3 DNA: TGCGCCAGCAGCTTGGGGCAGAACTATGGCTACACCTTC; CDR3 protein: CASSLGQNYGYTF
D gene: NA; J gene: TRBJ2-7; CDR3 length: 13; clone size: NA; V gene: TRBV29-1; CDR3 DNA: TGCAGCGTTGTTAGGGACAATTCCTACGAGCAGTACTTC; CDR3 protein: CSVVRDNSYEQYF
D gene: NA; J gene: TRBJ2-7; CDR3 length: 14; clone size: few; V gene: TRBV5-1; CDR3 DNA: TGCGCCAGCAGGACCAACCCGGAGATCTACGAGCAGTACTTC; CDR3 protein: CASRTNPEIYEQYF
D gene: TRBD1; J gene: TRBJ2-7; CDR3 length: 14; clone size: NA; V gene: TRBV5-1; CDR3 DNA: TGCGCCAGCAGTCGGGACAGGGGTACCTACGAGCAGTACTTC; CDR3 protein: CASSRDRGTYEQYF
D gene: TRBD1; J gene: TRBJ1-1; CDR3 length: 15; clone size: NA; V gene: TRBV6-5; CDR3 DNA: TGTGCCAGCAGTTACAGGGGACAGGGGAACACTGAAGCTTTCTTT; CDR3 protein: CASSYRGQGNTEAFF
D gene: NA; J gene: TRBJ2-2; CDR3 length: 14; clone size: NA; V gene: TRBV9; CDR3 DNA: TGTGCCAGCAGCGTTTACGATAGCACCGGGGAGCTGTTTTTT; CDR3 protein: CASSVYDSTGELFF
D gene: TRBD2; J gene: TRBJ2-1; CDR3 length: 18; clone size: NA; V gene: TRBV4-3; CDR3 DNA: TGCGCCAGCAGCCAAGATCTGGGAACGGGAGGGACCTACAATGAGCAGTTCTTC; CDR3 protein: CASSQDLGTGGTYNEQFF
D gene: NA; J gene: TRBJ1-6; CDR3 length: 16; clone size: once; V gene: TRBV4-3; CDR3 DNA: TGCGCCAGCAGCCAAGATACTGGCAGGGTGGATTCACCCCTCCACTTT; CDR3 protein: CASSQDTGRVDSPLHF
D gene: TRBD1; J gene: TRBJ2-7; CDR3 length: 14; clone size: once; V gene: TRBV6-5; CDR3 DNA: TGTGCCAGCAGTACGGACAGGGGGGTATACGAGCAGTACTTC; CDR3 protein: CASSTDRGVYEQYF
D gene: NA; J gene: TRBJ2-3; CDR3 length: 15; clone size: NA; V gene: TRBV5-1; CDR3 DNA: TGCGCCAGCAGCTTGCGCACAGGGACCACAGATACGCAGTATTTT; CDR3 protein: CASSLRTGTTDTQYF
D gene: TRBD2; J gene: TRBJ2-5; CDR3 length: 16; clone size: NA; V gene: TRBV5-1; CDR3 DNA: TGCGCCAGCAGCTTGACTAGCGGGGGATCAGACGAGGCCCAGTACTTC; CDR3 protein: CASSLTSGGSDEAQYF
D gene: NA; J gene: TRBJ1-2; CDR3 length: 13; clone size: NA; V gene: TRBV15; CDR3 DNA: TGTGCCACCAGCCCGAGAAGCACAGTTGGCTACACCTTC; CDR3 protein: CATSPRSTVGYTF
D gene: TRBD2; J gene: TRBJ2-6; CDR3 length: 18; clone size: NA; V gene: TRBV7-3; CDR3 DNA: TGTGCCAGCAGCTCTGAGACTAGCGTCGCTTCTGGGGCCAACGTCCTGACTTTC; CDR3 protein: CASSSETSVASGANVLTF
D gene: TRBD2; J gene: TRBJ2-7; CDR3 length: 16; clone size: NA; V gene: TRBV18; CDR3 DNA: TGTGCCAGCTCACCACCGAGGTCGGGGGGTCTATACGAGCAGTACTTC; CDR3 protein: CASSPPRSGGLYEQYF
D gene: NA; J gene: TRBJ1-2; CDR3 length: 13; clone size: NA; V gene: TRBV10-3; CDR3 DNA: TGTGCCATCAGTGAAGTTGGACGGGGGGGCTACACCTTC; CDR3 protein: CAISEVGRGGYTF
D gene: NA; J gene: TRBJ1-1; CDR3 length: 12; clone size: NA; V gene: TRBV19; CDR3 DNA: TGTGCCACCCGGAGCCTCAACACTGAAGCTTTCTTT; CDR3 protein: CATRSLNTEAFF
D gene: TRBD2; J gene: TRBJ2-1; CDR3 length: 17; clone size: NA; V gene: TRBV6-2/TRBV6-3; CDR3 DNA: TGTGCCAGCAGTTACGGGACTAGCGGGGGACCAAGGAATGAGCAGTTCTTC; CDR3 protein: CASSYGTSGGPRNEQFF
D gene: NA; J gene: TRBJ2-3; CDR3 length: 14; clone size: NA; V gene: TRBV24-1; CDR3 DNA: TGTGCCACCAGTAGTCGGGGGGCCACAGATACGCAGTATTTT; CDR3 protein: CATSSRGATDTQYF
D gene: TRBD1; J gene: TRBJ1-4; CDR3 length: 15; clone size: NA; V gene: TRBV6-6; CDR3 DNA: TGTGCCAGCAGTTATCCGGGACAGGGCTATGAAAAACTGTTTTTT; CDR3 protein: CASSYPGQGYEKLFF
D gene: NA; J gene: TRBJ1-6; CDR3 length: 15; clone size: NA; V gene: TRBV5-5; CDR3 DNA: TGTGCCAGCAGCTTGACTGGGAGGGTGGATTCACCCCTCCACTTT; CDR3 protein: CASSLTGRVDSPLHF
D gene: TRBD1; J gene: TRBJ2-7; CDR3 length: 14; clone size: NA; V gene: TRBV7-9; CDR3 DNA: TGTGCCAGCAGCGGGACAGAGGGTACCTACGAGCAGTACTTC; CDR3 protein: CASSGTEGTYEQYF
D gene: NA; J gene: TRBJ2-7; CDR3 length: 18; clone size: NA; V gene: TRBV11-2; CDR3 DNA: TGTGCCAGCAGCTTGGACTTGGGGGGCGGGACAGTGGCCTACGAGCAGTACTTC; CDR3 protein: CASSLDLGGGTVAYEQYF
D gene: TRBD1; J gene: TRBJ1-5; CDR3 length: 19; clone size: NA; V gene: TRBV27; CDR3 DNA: TGTGCCAGCAGTTTGAGGGGCCGACAGGGTCTTACTAGCAATCAGCCCCAGCATTTT; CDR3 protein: CASSLRGRQGLTSNQPQHF
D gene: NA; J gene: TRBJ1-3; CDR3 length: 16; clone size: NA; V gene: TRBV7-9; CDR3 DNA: TGTGCCGGCAGCTTAGCCGCCACCAGAACTGGAAACACCATATATTTT; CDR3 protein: CAGSLAATRTGNTIYF
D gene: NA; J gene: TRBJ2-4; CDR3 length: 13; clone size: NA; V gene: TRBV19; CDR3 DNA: TGTGCCACTATGGGGCTAGCCAAAAACATTCAGTACTTC; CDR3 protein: CATMGLAKNIQYF